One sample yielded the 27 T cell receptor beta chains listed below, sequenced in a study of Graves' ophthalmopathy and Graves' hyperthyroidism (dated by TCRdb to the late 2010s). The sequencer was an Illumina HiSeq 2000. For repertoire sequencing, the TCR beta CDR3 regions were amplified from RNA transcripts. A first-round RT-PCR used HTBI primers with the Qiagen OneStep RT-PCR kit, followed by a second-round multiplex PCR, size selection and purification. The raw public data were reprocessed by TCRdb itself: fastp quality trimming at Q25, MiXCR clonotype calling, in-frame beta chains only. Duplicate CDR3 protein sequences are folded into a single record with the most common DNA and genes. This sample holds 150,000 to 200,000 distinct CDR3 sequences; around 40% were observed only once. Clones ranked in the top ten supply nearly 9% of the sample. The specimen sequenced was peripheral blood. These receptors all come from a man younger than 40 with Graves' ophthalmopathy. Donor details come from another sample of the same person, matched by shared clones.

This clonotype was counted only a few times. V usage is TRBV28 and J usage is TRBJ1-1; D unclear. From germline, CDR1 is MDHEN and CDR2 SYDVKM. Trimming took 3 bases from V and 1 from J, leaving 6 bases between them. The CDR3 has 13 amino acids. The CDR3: CASSFRWNTEAFF. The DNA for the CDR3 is TGTGCCAGCAGTTTTCGTTGGAACACTGAAGCTTTCTTT.

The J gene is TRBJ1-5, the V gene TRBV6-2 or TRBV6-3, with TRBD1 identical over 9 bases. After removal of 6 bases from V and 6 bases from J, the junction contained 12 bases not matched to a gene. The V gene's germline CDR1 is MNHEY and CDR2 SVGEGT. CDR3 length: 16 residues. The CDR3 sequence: CASSPLTGTGIQPQHF. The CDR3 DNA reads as TGTGCCAGCAGCCCCCTTACCGGGACAGGGATTCAGCCCCAGCATTTT.

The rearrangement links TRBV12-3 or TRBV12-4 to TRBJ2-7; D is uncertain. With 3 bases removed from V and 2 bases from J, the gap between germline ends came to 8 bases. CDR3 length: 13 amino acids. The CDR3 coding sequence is TGTGCCAGCAGTTTCCCCGGTCCCTACGAGCAGTACTTC. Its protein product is CASSFPGPYEQYF.

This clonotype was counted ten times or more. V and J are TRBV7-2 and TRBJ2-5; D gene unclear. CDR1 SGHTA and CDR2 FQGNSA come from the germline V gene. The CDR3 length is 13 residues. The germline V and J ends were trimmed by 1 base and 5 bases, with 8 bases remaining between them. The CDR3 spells CASSLGNSETQYF. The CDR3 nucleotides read TGTGCCAGCAGCTTAGGAAACTCGGAGACCCAGTACTTC.

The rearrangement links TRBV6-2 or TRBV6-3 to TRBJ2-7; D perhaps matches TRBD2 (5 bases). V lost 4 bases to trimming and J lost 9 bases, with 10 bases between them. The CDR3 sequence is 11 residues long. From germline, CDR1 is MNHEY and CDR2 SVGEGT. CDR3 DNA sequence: TGTGCCAGCAGTTCCGCGGGTGGGCAGTACTTC. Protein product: CASSSAGGQYF.

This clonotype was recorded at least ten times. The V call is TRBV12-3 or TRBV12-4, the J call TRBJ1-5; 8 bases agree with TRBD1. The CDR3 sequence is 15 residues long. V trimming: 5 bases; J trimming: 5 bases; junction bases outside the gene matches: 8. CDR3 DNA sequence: TGTGCCAGCAGTGCGACAGGGGAAGGCGATCAGCCCCAGCATTTT. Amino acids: CASSATGEGDQPQHF.

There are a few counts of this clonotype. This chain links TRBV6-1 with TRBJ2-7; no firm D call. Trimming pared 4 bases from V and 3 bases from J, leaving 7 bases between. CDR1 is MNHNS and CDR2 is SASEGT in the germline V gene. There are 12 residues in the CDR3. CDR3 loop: CASSGSYYEQYF. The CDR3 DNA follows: TGTGCCAGCAGTGGATCCTACTACGAGCAGTACTTC.

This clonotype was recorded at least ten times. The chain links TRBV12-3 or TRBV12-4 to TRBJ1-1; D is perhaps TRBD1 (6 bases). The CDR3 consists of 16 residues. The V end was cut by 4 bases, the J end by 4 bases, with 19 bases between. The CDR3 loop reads CASSSLPRGSSTEAFF. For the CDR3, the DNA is TGTGCCAGCAGTTCCCTTCCTAGGGGGTCAAGCACTGAAGCTTTCTTT.

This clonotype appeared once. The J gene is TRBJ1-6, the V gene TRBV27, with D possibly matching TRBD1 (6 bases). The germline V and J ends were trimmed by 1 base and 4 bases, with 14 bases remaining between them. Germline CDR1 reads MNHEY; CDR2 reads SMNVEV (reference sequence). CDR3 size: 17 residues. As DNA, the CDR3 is TGTGCCAGCAGTTTATTCAAGGACAGAACTTATAATTCACCCCTCCACTTT. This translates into CASSLFKDRTYNSPLHF.

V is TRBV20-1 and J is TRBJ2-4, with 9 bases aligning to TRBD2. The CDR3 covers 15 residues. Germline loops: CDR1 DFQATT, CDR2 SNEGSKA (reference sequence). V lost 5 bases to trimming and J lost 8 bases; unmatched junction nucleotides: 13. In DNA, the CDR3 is TGCAGTGCTCTCTACTCGCCTAGCGGGACGGACATTCAGTACTTC. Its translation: CSALYSPSGTDIQYF.

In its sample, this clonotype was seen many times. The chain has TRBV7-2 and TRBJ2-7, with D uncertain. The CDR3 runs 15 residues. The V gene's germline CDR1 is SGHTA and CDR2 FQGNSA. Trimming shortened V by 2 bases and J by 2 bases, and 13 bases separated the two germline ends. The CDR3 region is CASSLRSRDPYEQYF. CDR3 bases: TGTGCCAGCAGCTTACGTTCTAGGGATCCCTACGAGCAGTACTTC.

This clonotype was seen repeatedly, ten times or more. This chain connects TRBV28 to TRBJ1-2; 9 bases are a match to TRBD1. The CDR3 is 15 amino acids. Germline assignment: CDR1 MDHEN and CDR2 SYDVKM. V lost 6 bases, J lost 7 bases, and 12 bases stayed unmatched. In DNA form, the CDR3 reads TGTGCCAGCAGCCCCGGGACAGGGCTTCCACGTGGCTACACCTTC. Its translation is CASSPGTGLPRGYTF.

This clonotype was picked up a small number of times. The CDR3 DNA reads TGTGCCAGCAGTTACTCGATTGGGGAACCCTCCTACGAGCAGTACTTC. Translating gives CASSYSIGEPSYEQYF. V gene TRBV6-5 combines with J gene TRBJ2-7; D gene ambiguous. Looked up from germline, CDR1 is MNHEY and CDR2 is SVGAGI. V dropped 0 bases and J dropped 0 bases, with 12 bases sitting between them. The CDR3 consists of 16 residues.

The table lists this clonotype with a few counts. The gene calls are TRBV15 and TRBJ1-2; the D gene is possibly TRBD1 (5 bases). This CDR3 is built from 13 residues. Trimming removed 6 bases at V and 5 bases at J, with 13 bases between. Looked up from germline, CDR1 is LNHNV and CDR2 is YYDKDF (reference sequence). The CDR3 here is CATRRDRDYGYTF. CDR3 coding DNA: TGTGCCACCAGGCGGGACCGTGATTATGGCTACACCTTC.

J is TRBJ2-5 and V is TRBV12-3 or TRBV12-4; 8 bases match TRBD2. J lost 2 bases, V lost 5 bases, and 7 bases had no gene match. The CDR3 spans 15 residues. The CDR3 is CASSVRLAPQETQYF. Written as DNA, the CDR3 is TGTGCCAGCAGTGTACGACTAGCGCCTCAAGAGACCCAGTACTTC.

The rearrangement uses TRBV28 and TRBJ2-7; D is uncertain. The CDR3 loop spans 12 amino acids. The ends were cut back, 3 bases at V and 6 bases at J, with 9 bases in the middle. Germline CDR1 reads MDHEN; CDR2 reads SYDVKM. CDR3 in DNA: TGTGCCAGCAGTTTGGTTAGGAGCGAGCAGTACTTC. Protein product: CASSLVRSEQYF.

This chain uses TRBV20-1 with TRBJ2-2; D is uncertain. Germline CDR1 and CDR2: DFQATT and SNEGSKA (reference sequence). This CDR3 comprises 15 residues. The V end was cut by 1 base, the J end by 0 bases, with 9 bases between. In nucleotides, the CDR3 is TGCAGTGCTAGAGCCCGACCGACGAACACCGGGGAGCTGTTTTTT. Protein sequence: CSARARPTNTGELFF.

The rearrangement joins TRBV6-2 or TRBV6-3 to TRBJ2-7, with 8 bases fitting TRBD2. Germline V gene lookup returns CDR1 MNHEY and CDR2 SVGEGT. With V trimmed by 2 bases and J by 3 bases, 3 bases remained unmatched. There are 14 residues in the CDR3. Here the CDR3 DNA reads TGTGCCAGCAGTTACGGACTAGCACACTACGAGCAGTACTTC. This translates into CASSYGLAHYEQYF.

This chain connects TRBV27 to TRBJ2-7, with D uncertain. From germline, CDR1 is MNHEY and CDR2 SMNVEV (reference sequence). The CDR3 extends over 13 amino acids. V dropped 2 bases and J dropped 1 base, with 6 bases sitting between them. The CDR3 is CASSLTRSYEQYF. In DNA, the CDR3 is TGTGCCAGCAGTTTAACGCGGTCCTACGAGCAGTACTTC.

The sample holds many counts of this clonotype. The CDR3 nucleotides are TGTGCCAGCAGGGGGACAGGGGAGGAGACCCAGTACTTC. Residues: CASRGTGEETQYF. V usage is TRBV27 and J usage is TRBJ2-5; 10 positions match TRBD1. Germline V gene data show CDR1 as MNHEY and CDR2 as SMNVEV (reference sequence). The CDR3 is made up of 13 amino acids. Losses at the gene ends were 6 bases for V and 5 bases for J; bases not matched to a gene: 3.

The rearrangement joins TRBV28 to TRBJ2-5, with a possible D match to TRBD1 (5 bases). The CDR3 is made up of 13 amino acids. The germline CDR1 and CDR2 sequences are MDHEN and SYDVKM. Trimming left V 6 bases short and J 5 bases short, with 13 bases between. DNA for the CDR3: TGTGCCAGCAGGTGGGGCAGGGTTGAGACCCAGTACTTC. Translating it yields CASRWGRVETQYF.

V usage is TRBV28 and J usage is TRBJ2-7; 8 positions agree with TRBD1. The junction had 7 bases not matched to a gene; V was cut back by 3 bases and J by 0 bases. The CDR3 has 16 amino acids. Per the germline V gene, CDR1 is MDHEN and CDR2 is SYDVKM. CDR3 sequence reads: CASSFPRGQASYEQYF. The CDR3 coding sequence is TGTGCCAGCAGTTTTCCTCGGGGACAGGCCTCCTACGAGCAGTACTTC.

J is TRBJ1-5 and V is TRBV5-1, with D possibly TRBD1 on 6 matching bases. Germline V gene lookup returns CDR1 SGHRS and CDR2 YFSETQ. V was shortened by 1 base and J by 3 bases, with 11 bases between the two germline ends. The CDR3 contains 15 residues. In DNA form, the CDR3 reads TGCGCCAGCAGCTTGACCGGGACAAACAATCAGCCCCAGCATTTT. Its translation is CASSLTGTNNQPQHF.

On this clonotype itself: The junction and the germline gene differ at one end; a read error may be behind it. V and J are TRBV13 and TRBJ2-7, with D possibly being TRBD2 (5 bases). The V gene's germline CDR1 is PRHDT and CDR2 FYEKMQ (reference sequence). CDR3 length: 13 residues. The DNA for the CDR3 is TGTGCCAGCAGTTTATCTCTCTTGAGGAGGAAGGTCTTC. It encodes CASSLSLLRRKVF.

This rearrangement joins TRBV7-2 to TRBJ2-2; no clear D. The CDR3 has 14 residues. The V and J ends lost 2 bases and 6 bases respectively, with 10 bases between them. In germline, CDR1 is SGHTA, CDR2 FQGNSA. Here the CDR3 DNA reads TGTGCCAGCAGCTTATCAGAGTGGGCCGGGGAGCTGTTTTTT. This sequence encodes CASSLSEWAGELFF.

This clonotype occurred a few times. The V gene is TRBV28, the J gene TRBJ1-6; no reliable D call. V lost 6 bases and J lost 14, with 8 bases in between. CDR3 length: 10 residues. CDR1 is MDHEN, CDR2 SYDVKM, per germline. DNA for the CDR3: TGTGCCAGCAGGGGCACGGCCCTCCACTTT. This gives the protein CASRGTALHF.

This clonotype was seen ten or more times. The CDR3 DNA reads TGTGCCAGTGAGAGAGACAGCTCCTACGAGCAGTACTTC. This gives the protein CASERDSSYEQYF. This chain uses TRBV28 with TRBJ2-7, with D tentatively TRBD1 (5 bases). Per germline, CDR1 MDHEN and CDR2 SYDVKM. This CDR3 region has 13 residues. V was pared by 9 bases and J by 0 bases, with 12 bases between.